The following is a TCR beta chain sequence with its context. This clone was seen a handful of times. This clone's antigen is unknown. Per-nucleotide qualities are absent, and no much larger clonotype sits a single base away. The CDR3, cysteine through phenylalanine, is 16 amino acids long. The entry retains the CDR3 DNA only, 48 bases that are in frame from base 1. Taken from the germline V gene (reference sequence), the CDR1 and CDR2 loops are MNHEY and SMNVEV. V was cut back by 4 bases and J by 1 base, leaving a gap of 11 bases between them. The CDR3 regions of human TCRbeta chains were analyzed by immunosequencing. As for how the authors treated the data: TCRs in the repertoires were compared against a reference library of SARS-CoV-2-specific TCRs that had been generated with the MIRA antigen-specificity platform. Breadth was defined as the fraction of unique TCRs that were SARS-CoV-2-associated. Depth was defined as the fraction of total T cells that were SARS-CoV-2-associated. Using the MIRA data, every spike-specific TCR was mapped to the spike region that the TCR reacted to and assigned to either a CD4 or a CD8 class. Log10-transformed breadth and depth values were compared by one-way ANOVA with Sidak's multiple comparisons tests. TCRdb holds this immuneACCESS table with in-frame rearrangements only. Some clones are missing; in checked studies, unresolved V genes explain under half, and the rest has no known cause. From that table come the V and J calls and clone size; the DNA was used to work out D and trimming. This sample has 66,000 or so clones in its table, and 60% to 85% of those were observed once. Approximately 23% of the sample is in the top ten clones.

The time point label corresponds to: baseline before first vaccination. The sample's treatment or condition label is to be understood as: meningococcal conjugate vaccine given as trial control. The vaccinee samples were drawn from two UK trials, COV001 and COV002, one of which was a single-blind randomized controlled phase 2/3 trial testing AZD1222 (ChAdOx1 nCoV-19) in healthy adults. For TCRbeta chain sequencing, PBMC samples from trial participants were taken at day 0 and at day 28 after the second dose. These data are taken from a study of T cell responses to AZD1222 COVID-19 vaccine (dated by TCRdb to the early 2020s). Turning to the overall study: A total of just over 230 trial participants underwent TCR sequencing, of whom around 210 had received two doses of AZD1222 and roughly 26 had received two doses of the MenACWY control vaccine. Trial participants were enrolled by age into 18-55, 56-69 and 70-plus year subgroups, with roughly 150, 30 and 60 TCR-sequenced participants respectively. Results the study describes overall, beyond this receptor: Nearly half of unique spike-specific TCRs reportedly recognized epitopes outside regions mutated in the B.1.351 and B.1.1.7 variants. CD4 TCRs associated with the vaccine covered the entire spike protein, and the dominant responses were in regions 160-218 and 743-854. Spike-specific TCR breadth and depth rose significantly after two AZD1222 doses compared with day 0 and with MenACWY recipients. Participants were mostly white British and included more females than males, and it was suggested by the authors that clonal diversity may have been underestimated. Only six AZD1222 recipients were SARS-CoV-2 seropositive at baseline, limiting conclusions about previously exposed vaccinees. The 56-69-year group was small, and its depth increase did not reach significance, likely because of low power. No day 14 peak-response samples were available, so repertoires were characterized only after the peak T cell response.

The sequence is built from TRBV27 and TRBJ1-6; the best D guess is TRBD1, with 5 bases matching. The material sequenced was peripheral blood, taken on day 0 of MenACWY control vaccination. This TCR derives from an adult in good health. The encoded CDR3 is CASSSGGRSYNSPLHF. The DNA reads as follows: TGTGCCAGCAGTTCGGGGGGAAGGTCCTATAATTCACCCCTCCACTTT.